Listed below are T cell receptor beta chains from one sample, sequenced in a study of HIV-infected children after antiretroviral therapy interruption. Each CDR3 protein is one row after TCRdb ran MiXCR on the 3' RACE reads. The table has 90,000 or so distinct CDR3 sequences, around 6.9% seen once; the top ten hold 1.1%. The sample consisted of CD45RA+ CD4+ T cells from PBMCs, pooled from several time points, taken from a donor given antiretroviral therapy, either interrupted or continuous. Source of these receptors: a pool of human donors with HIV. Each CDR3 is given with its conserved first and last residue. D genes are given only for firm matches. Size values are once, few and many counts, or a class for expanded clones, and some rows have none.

CDR3 protein: CAWSRGDQPQHF
CDR3 DNA: TGTGCCTGGAGTCGAGGGGATCAGCCCCAGCATTTT
D gene: .
clone size: many
J gene: TRBJ1-5
V gene: TRBV30

CDR3 protein: CSVEQGSWVDTQYF
CDR3 DNA: TGCAGCGTCGAACAGGGGTCTTGGGTCGATACGCAGTATTTT
D gene: TRBD1
clone size: many
J gene: TRBJ2-3
V gene: TRBV29-1

CDR3 protein: CASNSPGTNEQFF
CDR3 DNA: TGTGCCAGCAACTCTCCGGGAACCAATGAGCAGTTCTTC
D gene: .
clone size: many
J gene: TRBJ2-1
V gene: TRBV7-2

CDR3 protein: CASSSPRLERSGRRRKDRGNGYTF
CDR3 DNA: TGTGCCAGCAGCTCTCCTAGGTTAGAAAGATCCGGGAGAAGAAGAAAGGACAGGGGCAATGGCTACACCTTC
D gene: TRBD1
clone size: few
J gene: TRBJ1-2
V gene: TRBV7-2

CDR3 protein: CASSQAGGQETQYF
CDR3 DNA: TGTGCCAGCAGCCAAGCGGGAGGGCAAGAGACCCAGTACTTC
D gene: TRBD2
clone size: many
J gene: TRBJ2-5
V gene: TRBV3-1

CDR3 protein: CATSRDTLPNTEAFF
CDR3 DNA: TGTGCCACCAGCAGAGATACCCTGCCGAACACTGAAGCTTTCTTT
D gene: .
clone size: many
J gene: TRBJ1-1
V gene: TRBV15

CDR3 protein: CASSVGTGGSAEAFF
CDR3 DNA: TGTGCCAGCAGTGTCGGGACAGGGGGCTCCGCTGAAGCTTTCTTT
D gene: TRBD1
clone size: many
J gene: TRBJ1-1
V gene: TRBV6-1

CDR3 protein: CSAKGEWNTGELFF
CDR3 DNA: TGCAGTGCTAAGGGGGAATGGAACACCGGGGAGCTGTTTTTT
D gene: .
clone size: many
J gene: TRBJ2-2
V gene: TRBV20-1

CDR3 protein: CASRASGGAEQYF
CDR3 DNA: TGCGCCAGCAGAGCTAGCGGAGGGGCCGAGCAGTACTTC
D gene: TRBD2
clone size: .
J gene: TRBJ2-7
V gene: TRBV10-1

CDR3 protein: CASSQDSGGVEKLFF
CDR3 DNA: TGTGCCAGCAGCCAAGATTCAGGGGGAGTGGAAAAACTGTTTTTT
D gene: TRBD1
clone size: few
J gene: TRBJ1-4
V gene: TRBV3-1